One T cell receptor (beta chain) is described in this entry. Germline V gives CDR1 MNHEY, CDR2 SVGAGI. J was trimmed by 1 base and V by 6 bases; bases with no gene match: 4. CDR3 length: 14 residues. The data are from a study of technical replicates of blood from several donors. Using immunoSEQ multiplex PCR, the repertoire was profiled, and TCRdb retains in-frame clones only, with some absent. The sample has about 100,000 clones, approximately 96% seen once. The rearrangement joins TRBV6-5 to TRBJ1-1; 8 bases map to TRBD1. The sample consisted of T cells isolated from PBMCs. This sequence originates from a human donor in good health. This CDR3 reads CASRQGTGNTEAFF. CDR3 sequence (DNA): TGTGCCAGCAGACAGGGGACAGGGAACACTGAAGCTTTCTTT.